This T cell receptor beta chain was recovered during a study of long-term antiretroviral therapy in people with HIV. Study-level background: Specimens dating back about a decade before the 2015 immediate-ART recommendation are the oldest included.

Germline V gene data show CDR1 as SGHRS and CDR2 as YFSETQ. There are 15 residues in the CDR3. V shed 0 bases and J shed 3 bases, with 12 bases lying between them. In the case of this clone: Its cognate antigen is unknown.

Investigators performed immunoSEQ version v3.0 at survey level. Produced via immunoSEQ multiplex PCR; TCRdb's table is partial and in-frame only. The sample includes 25,000 to 30,000 clones, 95% of them seen just once. Whole-study results and caveats: ART preceded a rise in diversity that nonetheless stayed lower than in transplant donor controls. HIV repertoires spanned tighter CDR3 length ranges than controls did. Repertoire dominance by clones expanded before ART was seen at all time points.

The sample here was unsorted PBMCs, taken 5.3 years after starting antiretroviral therapy. This chain connects TRBV5-1 to TRBJ1-1, with D hard to call. The receptor comes from a man younger than 40 with HIV. DNA for the CDR3: TGCGCCAGCAGCTTGGTTTCGGTTTTCGACACTGAAGCTTTCTTT. Encoded protein: CASSLVSVFDTEAFF. Variable domain in full (rest from reference TRBV5-1 and TRBJ1-1): KAGVTQTPRYLIKTRGQQVTLSCSPISGHRSVSWYQQTPGQGLQFLFEYFSETQRNKGNFPGRFSGRQFSNSRSEMNVSTLELGDSALYLCASSLVSVFDTEAFFGQGTRLTVV.